The clone carrying this T cell receptor (beta chain) was counted once. As yet, its antigen is unknown. Assay: immunoSEQ multiplex PCR; the TCRdb copy retains only in-frame clones and omits some. The sample consists of approximately 2,300,000 clones, about nine tenths of them appearing once. V dropped 5 bases and J dropped 0; count of bases not matched to a gene: 2. CDR1 ENHRY and CDR2 SYGVKD come from the germline V gene. The CDR3 runs 15 residues. The data stem from a study of shared clonotypes between healthy human individuals. General observations from the study: Clonotype sharing across several donors was observed for about 5.5% of naive CD4 clonotypes.

The clonotype originates from a man between 18 and 35 years old in good health. Some clones in this sample may be carry-over from other donors' samples. The chain uses TRBV10-3 and TRBJ2-3; the match to TRBD2 covers 10 bases. Sample: naive CD4+ T cells from PBMCs. Regarding subset: CD45RA+ positively selected. The DNA of the CDR3 is TGTGCCATCAGTCTAGCGGGAGAGAGCACAGATACGCAGTATTTT. Protein sequence: CAISLAGESTDTQYF.